This T cell receptor (beta chain) was identified during a study of cytomegalovirus exposure and HLA in healthy donors (TCRdb year 2017). Looking at the study overall: In an earlier analysis of around 540 of the donors, 250 to 350 Gb of sequence data and approximately 120 million unique TCR beta sequences from 150 million to 200 million T cells were reported. The T cell repertoires of some 700 subjects were profiled by immunosequencing and related to cytomegalovirus serostatus. A few DR-DQ haplotypes were treated as single units for association and clustering because of strong linkage in the cohort. An early release that covered approximately 600 HLA-typed donors contained around 330 gigabases of sequencing data and about 93 million unique TCR sequences. A later genetic analysis used genome-wide SNP genotypes for about three fifths of the roughly 700 donors, treating that subset as a discovery cohort. In an earlier analysis of 550 to 700 of the donors, high-throughput TCR beta sequencing was used to judge whether each TCR beta V gene segment behaved as functional or pseudogenic. To study patterns of TCR occurrence, a later analysis re-analyzed previously published TCR beta repertoires from hundreds of donors and added high-resolution HLA genotyping. Besides the first cohort of roughly 660 subjects, a separate validation cohort made up of 120 different subjects was used. Typing coverage differed by locus: A, B, C, DRB1 and DQB1 were typed in roughly 620-630 donors, DQA1 in about 500, DPA1 in approximately 600, and DPB1 in approximately 450. On average, about 200,000 unique TCR beta nucleotide sequences were sequenced per donor among fewer than 500 genotyped donors of the cohort, with 15% to 20% of those sequences being non-productive. Among the roughly 400 genotyped donors, roughly 80% belonged to the genetic ancestry cluster associated with self-reported Caucasian donors. HLA typing covered class I and class II loci at four-digit resolution. All discovery cohort repertoires had been generated on a single sequencing platform. To predict cytomegalovirus infection status, the study combined high-throughput TCR immunosequencing, statistical association of individual TCRs with disease status, and machine learning. The study was designed to test whether signatures of past pathogen exposure could be identified by cataloging public T cell receptors. Donor age, sex, ethnicity and CMV serostatus were compiled alongside the repertoire data. Rather than drawing on any new phenotypic data, the later analysis identified candidate immune exposures from TCR beta sequences and the way those sequences occurred across donors.

For this chain, trimming is 4 bases at the V end and 8 bases at the J end, and the number of junction bases without a gene match is 4. From the germline V gene, CDR1 is MDHEN and CDR2 is SYDVKM. The CDR3 spans 13 residues, from the cysteine through the phenylalanine. Solely the CDR3 DNA is kept, with 39 bases framed from the first base. Libraries came from the immunoSEQ multiplex PCR assay. For the multiplex PCR, a mixture combining 60 forward primers for TCR Vbeta segments and 13 reverse primers for TCR Jbeta segments was used. A multiplex PCR assay on genomic DNA amplified the CDR3 region of rearranged TCR beta genes. Amplified TCR beta libraries were sequenced as 87-base-pair reads on the Illumina HiSeq System. The authors' analysis ran thus. In a later analysis, tens of millions of unique TCR beta chains were counted across the 500 to 700 repertoires, and roughly 10 million of these chains were shared by at least two donors. To remove PCR and sequencing errors, raw reads were error-corrected and collapsed into unique sequences using a nearest-neighbor algorithm that merged closely related sequences. V, D and J gene segments were assigned by aligning CDR3 sequences to IMGT reference sequences. For a sequence to be retained, at least a six-nucleotide match to both a V gene segment and a J gene segment was required. A rearrangement counted as productive if the CDR3 had no stop codons and remained in frame with V and J, and every other rearrangement counted as non-productive. CDR3 was defined by IMGT convention, running from the second conserved V-encoded cysteine to the conserved J-encoded phenylalanine. The earlier analysis of about 640 of the donors excluded any sequence lacking an unambiguous match to a single V gene segment. An earlier analysis of some 610 of the donors called V segments functional above 56.7% productive rearrangements and segregating when the between-donor standard deviation exceeded 5%. A statistical classification framework was built for diagnosing cytomegalovirus status from the catalog of TCR beta chain sequences. A later analysis assigned V and J genes by comparing TCR nucleotide sequences with IMGT/GENE-DB human TR gene sequences. A later analysis assigned CDR3 sequences and most-parsimonious VDJ recombination scenarios with the TCRdist pipeline. In a later analysis, every TCR beta chain was defined by the combination of its CDR3 amino acid sequence and its V-gene family, and reads without a unique V-gene family were dropped. To address suspected cross-contamination and a sequencing artifact, a later analysis removed approximately 590 highly shared, low-generation-probability nucleotide sequences. For each public chain, a later analysis derived a clonal expansion index from normalized ranks of inferred template counts within each repertoire. In a later analysis, generation probabilities were computed with a VDJ recombination model fitted to out-of-frame rearrangements, and the resulting probabilities were checked against IGoR. Hypergeometric tests were used in a later analysis to score TCR-TCR, TCR-HLA and TCR-CMV co-occurrence, with a repertoire-size bias correction applied to the TCR pairs. False discovery rates were estimated in a later analysis by permuting HLA or CMV assignments 20 times. In a later analysis, co-occurring TCRs were grouped with DBSCAN, and TCRdist sequence similarity was added when clustering was performed within HLA-allele-positive subsets. For co-occurrence clustering, repertoires with fewer than 30,000 or more than 120,000 public chains were excluded, along with five repertoires with anomalous nucleotide sharing. TCRdb stores this immuneACCESS table with in-frame sequences only. Part of the clones is absent; in the studies checked, under half of the shortfall reflects unresolved V genes, and no reason is known for the rest. The V and J calls and the clone size are those of that table, but D and trimming were determined from the DNA. The sample table holds about 150,000 clones, of which around 80% were seen once. The ten largest make up 5.6% of the sample.

Concerning this clone itself: Its binding antigen is unknown. No base quality values were provided; no much bigger clone lies one nucleotide off.

Beyond this particular receptor, the publication reports: Strong co-occurrence of HLA alleles, especially DR and DQ, made assigning TCR associations to individual alleles difficult. Only TCR beta chains were sequenced in this cohort, and the absence of alpha or paired-chain data limited detectable features. V-gene and J-gene trimming of TCR beta chains was associated with a missense DCLRE1C variant in a later genetic analysis, and the association was replicated in an independent cohort. According to the authors, the approach could potentially be generalized to other disease states and immunological phenotypes. The classifier was reported to diagnose cytomegalovirus status with high specificity and sensitivity in both the original cohort and the validation cohort. HLA typing was unavailable for some donors at each locus, so association tests used only the typed subset. A later analysis reported that several top co-occurrence clusters appeared linked to parvovirus B19, influenza, CMV and Epstein-Barr virus. In vitro tests confirmed that three of the cytomegalovirus-associated TCR beta chains recognize cytomegalovirus antigens. Fewer than 20 rarely observed V segments, including chromosome 9 orphons, were excluded from the earlier analysis of 550 to 700 of the donors because counts were too low. The presence/absence analyses assumed that sequencing depth was roughly uniform across donors, and that assumption may not be true. Compared with equally common non-associated chains, HLA-associated TCR beta chains in a later analysis were more clonally expanded and had lower generation probabilities. A later analysis found that most CMV-associated TCR beta chains appeared HLA-restricted, with HLA associations seemingly driven largely by CMV exposure. Compared with the approximately 720-donor mean, donors in an Asian-associated ancestry cluster had fewer N-insertions in productive TCRs, according to a later genetic analysis. Some IMGT-functional V segments, including TRBV6-2 and TRBV6-3, could not be told apart with the 87-base-pair reads, so those segments were excluded. Immune exposure information for the cohort was limited to CMV serostatus. In a later analysis, the rate of TCR association differed among HLA loci, with DRB1 alleles having the most associated TCRs and HLA-C alleles having the fewest. An earlier analysis of approximately 590 of the donors showed that most TCR beta V segments appeared in productive rearrangements either about 87% or about 30% of the time, which broadly matched IMGT annotations. A group of highly shared sequence variants was considered likely to be a technical artifact of the sequencing pipeline. A total of 150 or so TCR beta chains were listed by the study as associated with cytomegalovirus. A further reported finding was that TCR beta sequences accurately predicted the HLA-A and HLA-B alleles for most subjects in the first cohort. Correlated functional status among segregating V segments might be attributable to linkage disequilibrium, but an unknown experimental factor could not be ruled out. While some public TCRs were present in many individuals, most TCR sequences turned up only very rarely across donors. Specific HLA alleles were associated with 15,000 to 20,000 TCR beta sequences at a false discovery rate of 0.05 in a later analysis.

The cohort comprised under 700 healthy bone marrow donors. At the time of sampling, every cohort member was nominally healthy, though immune exposures that went unrecorded were likely present. The donor tested CMV seropositive and was one of the 289 seropositive cohort members. Every donor gave a peripheral blood sample, and the peripheral blood mononuclear cells from that sample were used for TCR beta sequencing. The Qiagen DNeasy Blood Extraction Kit was used to extract genomic DNA from the blood cell samples. Material: PBMCs. This receptor was taken from a woman aged 35 to 49 in good health and CMV-seropositive. This chain joins TRBV28 to TRBJ1-2, with TRBD1 matching 10 junction bases. This receptor has the CDR3 CASSWGTGVGYTF. The bases are TGTGCCAGCAGTTGGGGGACAGGGGTCGGCTACACCTTC.